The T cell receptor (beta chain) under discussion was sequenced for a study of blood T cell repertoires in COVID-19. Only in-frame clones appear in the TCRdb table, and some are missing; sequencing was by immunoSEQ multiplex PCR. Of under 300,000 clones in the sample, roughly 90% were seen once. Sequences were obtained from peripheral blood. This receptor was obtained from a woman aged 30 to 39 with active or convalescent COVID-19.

In DNA form, the CDR3 reads TGTGCCAGCAGTGAAGAGGAGGGGGCGGATTCACCCCTCCACTTT. As protein: CASSEEEGADSPLHF. J is TRBJ1-6 and V is TRBV6-1; the match to TRBD1 covers 7 bases. The CDR3 has 15 amino acids. Germline-derived CDR1 and CDR2 are MNHNS and SASEGT. Trimming removed 1 base from V and 8 bases from J; junction bases left unmatched: 5.